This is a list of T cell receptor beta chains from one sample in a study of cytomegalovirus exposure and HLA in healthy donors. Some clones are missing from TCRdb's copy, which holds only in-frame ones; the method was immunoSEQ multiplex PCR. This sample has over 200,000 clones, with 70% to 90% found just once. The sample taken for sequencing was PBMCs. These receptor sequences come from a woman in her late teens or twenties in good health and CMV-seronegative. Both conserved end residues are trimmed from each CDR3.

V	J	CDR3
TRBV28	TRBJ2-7	ASSLVGLPGYEQY
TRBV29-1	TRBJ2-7	SVAGGGNEQY
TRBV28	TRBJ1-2	ASSLPGSSTYGYT
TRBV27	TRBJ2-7	ASSRREGPYEQY
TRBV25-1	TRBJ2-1	ASSESRGAGYNEQF
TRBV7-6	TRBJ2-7	ASSLDSSGTYEQY
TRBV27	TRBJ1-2	ASSLNWQGVFGYT
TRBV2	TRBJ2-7	ASGGQSLSYEQY
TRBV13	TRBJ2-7	ASSMTGTQVSYEQY
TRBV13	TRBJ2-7	ASSPGRSYEQY
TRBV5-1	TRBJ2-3	ASSLYPPWTSGGATDTQY
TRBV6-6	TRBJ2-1	ASSRALAASYNEQF
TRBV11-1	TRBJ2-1	ASSIGLSYNEQF
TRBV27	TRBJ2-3	ASSLGRVADTQY
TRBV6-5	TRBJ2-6	ASGRGGSGANVLT
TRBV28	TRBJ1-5	ASSLQRWLGNQPQH
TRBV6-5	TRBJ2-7	ASSYGQGAYEQY
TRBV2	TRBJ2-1	ASSVAGGNNEQF
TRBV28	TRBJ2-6	ASSFFGGRPSSGANVLT
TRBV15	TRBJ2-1	ATSGPRGLENNEQF
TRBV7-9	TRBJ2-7	ASSPGHYAYEQY
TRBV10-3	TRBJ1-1	AIRGWGNTEAF
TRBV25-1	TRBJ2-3	ASSAGGEGRQTQY
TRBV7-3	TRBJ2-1	ASSLSGTGTYNEQF
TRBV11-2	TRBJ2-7	ASSRTGGAGWDEQY
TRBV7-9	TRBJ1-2	ASSPAPPRKKNYGYT
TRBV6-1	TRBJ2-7	ASSVLAGRYEQY
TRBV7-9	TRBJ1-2	ASSFRAGTLGPYGYT
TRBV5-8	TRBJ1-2	ASSLGQGRTPGYT
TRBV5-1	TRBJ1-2	ASSSHGQGIEGYT
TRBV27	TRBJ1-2	ASSPQGRGRGYGYT
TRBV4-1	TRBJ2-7	ASSQLVGTSGRASYEQY
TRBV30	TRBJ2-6	AWKLEESGANVLT
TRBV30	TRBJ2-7	AWSRQSYEQY
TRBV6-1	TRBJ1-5	ASSEIRTAEQWQPQH
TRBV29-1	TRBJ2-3	SVGGTYTDTQY
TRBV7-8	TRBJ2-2	ASSFGAGELF
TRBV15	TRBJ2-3	ATSGAVDTQY
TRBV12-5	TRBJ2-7	ASGLWQYEQY
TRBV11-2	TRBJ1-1	ASSYRPSDTEAF
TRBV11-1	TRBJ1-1	ASSLPRGTGAMNTEAF
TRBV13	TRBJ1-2	ASSSQAVGYGYT